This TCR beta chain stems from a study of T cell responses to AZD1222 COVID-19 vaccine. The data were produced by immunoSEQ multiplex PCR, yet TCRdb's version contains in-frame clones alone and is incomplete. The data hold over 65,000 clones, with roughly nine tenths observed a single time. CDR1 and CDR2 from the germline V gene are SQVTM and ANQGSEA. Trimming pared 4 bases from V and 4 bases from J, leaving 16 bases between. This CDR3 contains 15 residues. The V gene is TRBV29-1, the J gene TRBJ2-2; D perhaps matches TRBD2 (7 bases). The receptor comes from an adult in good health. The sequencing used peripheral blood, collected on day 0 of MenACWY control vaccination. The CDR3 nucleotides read TGCAGCGTTGTCGCGGGGGCGGTGGGCACCGGGGAGCTGTTTTTT. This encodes CSVVAGAVGTGELFF.